This TCR beta chain was captured in a study of blood T cell repertoires in COVID-19. At the level of the study: Acute-phase and convalescent COVID-19 samples originated in the United States, Italy and Spain. The analysed material was cDNA or gDNA that came from T cells, B-cell-depleted T cells, or PBMCs.

CDR1 and CDR2 from the germline V gene are MDHEN and SYDVKM. Germline trimming cut 7 bases from V and 1 base from J; bases unmatched to any gene: 2. The CDR3 is 13 residues long. Source study methods: For nucleated cells, counts were estimated from reference gene primer amplification. Using immunoSEQ multiplex PCR, the repertoire was profiled, and TCRdb retains in-frame clones only, with some absent. The V and J calls and the clone size are those of that table, but D and trimming were determined from the DNA. The sample yields around 250,000 clones, 70% to 90% seen once. The chain is built from TRBV28 and TRBJ2-3; 7 bases agree with TRBD2. This clonotype was obtained from a woman in her twenties or thirties with active or convalescent COVID-19. The specimen was peripheral blood. CDR3 DNA sequence: TGTGCCAGCAAAAGCGGGGGCACAGATACGCAGTATTTT. This translates into CASKSGGTDTQYF.